The rows below give T cell receptor beta chains drawn from one sample of a study of T cells in narcolepsy. Here immunoSEQ multiplex PCR was the method, and the copy in TCRdb shows in-frame clones only, minus some. The data show more than 8,000 clones, around 70% seen once. The sequencing input was CD45RA- memory CD8+ T cells from PBMCs. These receptors all come from a human donor with narcolepsy. The CDR3 runs from the conserved cysteine through the conserved F or W. Fields, in order: clone size, D gene, J gene, V gene, CDR3 protein, CDR3 DNA. A D gene is named only where the DNA matches it firmly. The size entry is marked missing in some rows and otherwise reads once, few, many or a size class.

- TRBD1 TRBJ2-7 TRBV2 CASSESPWTGAHEQYF TGTGCCAGCAGTGAATCGCCCTGGACAGGGGCACACGAGCAGTACTTC
few TRBD1 TRBJ2-1 TRBV4-3 CASSQAQGDYNEQFF TGCGCCAGCAGCCAAGCCCAGGGGGACTACAATGAGCAGTTCTTC
- - TRBJ2-1 TRBV7-9 CASSSRAGEQFF TGTGCCAGCAGCTCCCGTGCGGGAGAGCAGTTCTTC
few TRBD2 TRBJ2-3 TRBV6-1 CASSERAGGGTDTQYF TGTGCCAGCAGTGAAAGGGCGGGAGGGGGCACAGATACGCAGTATTTT
- - TRBJ2-3 TRBV6-4 CASSDSRDTSTDTQYF TGTGCCAGCAGTGACTCACGGGACACGTCCACAGATACGCAGTATTTT
- - TRBJ2-7 TRBV2 CASSEWGSYEIGQYF TGTGCCAGCAGTGAATGGGGGTCCTACGAAATCGGGCAGTACTTC
- - TRBJ1-2 TRBV2 CASGTWDNFGYTF TGTGCCAGCGGAACATGGGACAACTTTGGCTACACCTTC
once - TRBJ1-3 TRBV4-3 CASARWTSGNTIYF TGCGCCAGCGCCCGGTGGACCTCTGGAAACACCATATATTTT
- - TRBJ2-7 TRBV13 CASSLGSGADEQYF TGTGCCAGCAGCTTAGGGTCAGGGGCAGACGAGCAGTACTTC
- - TRBJ1-2 TRBV19 CASSMTGSPYGYTF TGTGCCAGTAGTATGACTGGGTCTCCCTATGGCTACACCTTC
- - TRBJ1-6 TRBV19 CASSLGGQSLHF TGTGCCAGTAGCCTGGGAGGGCAGTCCCTCCACTTT
- - TRBJ1-3 TRBV5-6 CASSLVGAGNTIYF TGTGCCAGCAGCTTGGTGGGGGCTGGAAACACCATATATTTT
- - TRBJ2-1 TRBV10-3 CAISDGRTTPSGEQFF TGTGCCATCAGTGATGGAAGGACTACCCCTTCGGGTGAGCAGTTCTTC
few - TRBJ2-5 TRBV19 CASSILMGTETQYF TGTGCCAGTAGTATCCTCATGGGGACGGAGACCCAGTACTTC
few TRBD2 TRBJ2-3 TRBV7-8 CASSLHGGATSTDTQYF TGTGCCAGCAGCTTACACGGGGGGGCTACTAGCACAGATACGCAGTATTTT
- TRBD1 TRBJ1-5 TRBV7-9 CASSPIGTGGRQPQHF TGTGCCAGCAGCCCCATTGGGACAGGGGGACGGCAGCCCCAGCATTTT
- TRBD2 TRBJ2-3 TRBV9 CASSDGLAGLSTDTQYF TGTGCCAGCAGCGATGGACTAGCGGGGCTTAGCACAGATACGCAGTATTTT
- - TRBJ1-3 TRBV2 CASSDFGGNTIYF TGTGCCAGCAGTGACTTCGGTGGGAACACCATATATTTT
- - TRBJ2-5 TRBV7-9 CASSPTSVGRETQYF TGTGCCAGCAGCCCCACCTCGGTGGGGAGGGAGACCCAGTACTTC
- - TRBJ2-6 TRBV4-2 CASSQEAVSGANVLTF TGTGCCAGCAGCCAAGAGGCGGTCTCTGGGGCCAACGTCCTGACTTTC
once - TRBJ2-1 TRBV10-2 CASSEIVDEQFF TGCGCCAGCAGTGAGATCGTAGATGAGCAGTTCTTC
few - TRBJ1-2 TRBV7-9 CASSREEISNYGYTF TGTGCCAGCAGCCGTGAGGAGATTTCTAACTATGGCTACACCTTC